One and the same sample provided the 5 T cell receptor beta chains below, sequenced in a study of brain T cells in children with intractable seizures. Clones were read by immunoSEQ multiplex PCR, and TCRdb kept only the in-frame ones, dropping some. The repertoire includes about 320,000 clones, 93% of them detected once, and around 5% sits in the top ten. The time point denotes: blood from clinic visit 5 months post-surgery; TSC patient then seizure free. Material: peripheral blood, obtained less than 6 months after surgery. The receptors come from a boy younger than two with tuberous sclerosis and intractable seizures.

The rearrangement links TRBV6-5 to TRBJ2-2; the D is unclear. The V gene lost 7 bases and the J gene lost 0 bases, with 12 bases spanning the gap. CDR1 MNHEY and CDR2 SVGAGI come from the germline V gene. This CDR3 region has 15 residues. CDR3 in amino acids: CASTYGLANTGELFF. CDR3 nucleotide sequence: TGTGCCAGCACCTACGGGCTAGCGAACACCGGGGAGCTGTTTTTT.

CDR3 residues: CASSVGAGQYEQYF. CDR3 sequence (DNA): TGTGCCAGCAGCGTAGGGGCAGGTCAGTACGAGCAGTACTTC. V usage is TRBV9 and J usage is TRBJ2-7; the D is unclear. V lost 0 bases, J lost 4 bases, and 11 bases lay in between. Germline V gene lookup returns CDR1 SGDLS and CDR2 YYNGEE. There are 14 residues in the CDR3.

The chain links TRBV3-1 (or the pseudogene TRBV3-2) to TRBJ1-1; possibly TRBD1 for D (5 bases). V lost 1 base to trimming and J lost 5 bases, with 8 bases between them. Germline CDR1 LGHDT, CDR2 YNNKEL (reference sequence). The length of the CDR3 is 13 residues. The CDR3 protein is CASSQGGATEAFF. CDR3 nucleotides: TGTGCCAGCAGCCAAGGCGGGGCTACTGAAGCTTTCTTT.

The gene calls are TRBV6-4 and TRBJ2-2, with 9 nucleotides matching TRBD1. From germline, CDR1 is MRHNA and CDR2 SNTAGT. V lost 7 bases and J lost 4; bases outside the gene matches: 22. The CDR3 is 20 amino acids. CDR3 amino acids: CASIQVEGFPGQGGTGELFF. The CDR3 nucleotides are TGTGCCAGCATTCAAGTGGAAGGGTTTCCGGGACAGGGTGGCACCGGGGAGCTGTTTTTT.

This rearrangement joins TRBV10-2 to TRBJ2-7; tentatively, D is TRBD2 (6 bases). The V gene lost 3 bases and the J gene lost 3 bases, with 9 bases spanning the gap. Germline V gene lookup returns CDR1 WSHSY and CDR2 SAAADI. The CDR3 runs to 13 residues. DNA of the CDR3: TGCGCCAGCAGTGACGCGGGGAACTACGAGCAGTACTTC. It specifies CASSDAGNYEQYF.